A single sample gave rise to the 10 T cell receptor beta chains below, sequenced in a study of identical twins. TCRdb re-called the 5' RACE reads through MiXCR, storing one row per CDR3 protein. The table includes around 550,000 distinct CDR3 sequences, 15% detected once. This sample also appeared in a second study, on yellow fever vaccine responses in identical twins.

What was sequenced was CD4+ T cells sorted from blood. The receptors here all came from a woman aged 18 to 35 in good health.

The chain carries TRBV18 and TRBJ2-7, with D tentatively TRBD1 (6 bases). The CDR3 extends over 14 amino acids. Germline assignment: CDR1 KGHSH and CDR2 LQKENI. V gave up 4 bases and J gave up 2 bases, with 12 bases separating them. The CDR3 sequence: CASSLRDTTYEQYV. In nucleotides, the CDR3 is TGTGCCAGCTCACTCCGGGACACAACCTACGAGCAGTACGTC.

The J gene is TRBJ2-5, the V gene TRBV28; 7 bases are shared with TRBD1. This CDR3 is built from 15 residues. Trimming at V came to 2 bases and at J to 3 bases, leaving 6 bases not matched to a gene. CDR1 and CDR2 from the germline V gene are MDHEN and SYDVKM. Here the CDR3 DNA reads TGTGCCAGCAGTTTACCCGGGACAGCGAAAGAGACCCAGTACTTC. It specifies CASSLPGTAKETQYF. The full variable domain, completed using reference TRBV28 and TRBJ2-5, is DVKVTQSSRYLVKRTGEKVFLECVQDMDHENMFWYRQDPGLGLRLIYFSYDVKMKEKGDIPEGYSVSREKKERFSLILESASTNQTSMYLCASSLPGTAKETQYFGPGTRLLVL.

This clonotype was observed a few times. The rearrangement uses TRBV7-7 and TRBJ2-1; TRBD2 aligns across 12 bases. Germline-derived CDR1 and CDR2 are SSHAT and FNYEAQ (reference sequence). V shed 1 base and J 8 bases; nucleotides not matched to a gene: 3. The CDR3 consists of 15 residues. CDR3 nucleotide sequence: TGTGCCAGCAGCTTAGGACTAGCGGGAGCCCATGAGCAGTTCTTC. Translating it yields CASSLGLAGAHEQFF. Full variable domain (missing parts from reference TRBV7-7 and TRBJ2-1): GAGVSQSPRYKVTKRGQDVTLRCDPISSHATLYWYQQALGQGPEFLTYFNYEAQPDKSGLPSDRFSAERPEGSISTLTIQRTEQRDSAMYRCASSLGLAGAHEQFFGPGTRLTVL.

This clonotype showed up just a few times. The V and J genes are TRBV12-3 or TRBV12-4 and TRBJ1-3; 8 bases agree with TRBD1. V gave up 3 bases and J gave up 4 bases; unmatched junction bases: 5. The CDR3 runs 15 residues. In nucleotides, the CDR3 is TGTGCCAGCAGTTTCGGACAGGGAACAGGAAACACCATATATTTT. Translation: CASSFGQGTGNTIYF.

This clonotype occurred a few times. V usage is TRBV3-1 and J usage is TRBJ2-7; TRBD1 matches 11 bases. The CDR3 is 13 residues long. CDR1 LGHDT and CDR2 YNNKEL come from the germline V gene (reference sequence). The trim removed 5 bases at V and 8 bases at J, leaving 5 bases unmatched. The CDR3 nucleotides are TGTGCCAGCAGCGCCACGGACAGGGGGCAGCAGTACTTC. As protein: CASSATDRGQQYF.

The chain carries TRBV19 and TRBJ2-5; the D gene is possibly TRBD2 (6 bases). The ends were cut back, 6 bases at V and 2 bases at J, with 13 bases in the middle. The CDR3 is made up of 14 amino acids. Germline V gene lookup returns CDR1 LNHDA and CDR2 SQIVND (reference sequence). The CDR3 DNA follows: TGTGCCAGTAGCGTGACTAGAGCTCAAGAGACCCAGTACTTC. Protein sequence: CASSVTRAQETQYF. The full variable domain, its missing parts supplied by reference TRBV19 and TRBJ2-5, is DGGITQSPKYLFRKEGQNVTLSCEQNLNHDAMYWYRQDPGQGLRLIYYSQIVNDFQKGDIAEGYSVSREKKESFPLTVTSAQKNPTAFYLCASSVTRAQETQYFGPGTRLLVL.

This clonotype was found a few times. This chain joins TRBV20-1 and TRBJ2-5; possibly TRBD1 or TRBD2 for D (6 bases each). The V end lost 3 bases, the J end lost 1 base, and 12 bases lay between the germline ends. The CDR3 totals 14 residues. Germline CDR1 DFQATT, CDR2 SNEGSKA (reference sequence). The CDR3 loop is CSASRTGAQETQYF. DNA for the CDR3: TGCAGTGCTAGTCGGACGGGGGCCCAAGAGACCCAGTACTTC.

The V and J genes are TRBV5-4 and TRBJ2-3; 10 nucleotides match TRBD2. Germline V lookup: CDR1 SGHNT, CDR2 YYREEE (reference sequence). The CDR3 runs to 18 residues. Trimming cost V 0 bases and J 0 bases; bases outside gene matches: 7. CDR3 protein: CASSLVLAGVRSTDTQYF. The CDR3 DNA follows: TGTGCCAGCAGCTTGGTCCTAGCGGGAGTAAGGAGCACAGATACGCAGTATTTT.

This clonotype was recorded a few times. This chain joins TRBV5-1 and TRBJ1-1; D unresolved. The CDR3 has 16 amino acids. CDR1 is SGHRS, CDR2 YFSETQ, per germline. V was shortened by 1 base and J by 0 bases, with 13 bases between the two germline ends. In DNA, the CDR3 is TGCGCCAGCAGCTTGAGGGCAGATCAGATGAACACTGAAGCTTTCTTT. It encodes CASSLRADQMNTEAFF.

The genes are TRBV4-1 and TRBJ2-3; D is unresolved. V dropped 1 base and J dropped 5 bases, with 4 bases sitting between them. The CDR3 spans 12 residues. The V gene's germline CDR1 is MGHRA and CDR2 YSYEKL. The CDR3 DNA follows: TGCGCCAGCAGCCAAGTATTAGATACGCAGTATTTT. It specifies CASSQVLDTQYF.